The 21 T cell receptor beta chains given below trace back to one sample, sequenced in a study of graft-versus-host responses after intestinal transplantation. The protocol was immunoSEQ multiplex PCR, while the TCRdb copy is restricted to in-frame clones and leaves out a portion. The sample carries about 77,000 clones, 92% recorded once. The source material was PBMCs, sampled 98 days after intestinal transplantation. Receptor source: a human patient who received an intestinal transplant, so some T cells may come from the graft donor.

CDR3 bases: TGTGCCAGCAGCTCCCCGGGGGCAGGGGGAACCGGGGAGCTGTTTTTT. This sequence encodes CASSSPGAGGTGELFF. The chain recombines TRBV5-4 with TRBJ2-2; tentative D call: TRBD1 (7 bases). The V end was cut by 3 bases, the J end by 5 bases, with 17 bases between. The germline gives CDR1 SGHNT, CDR2 YYREEE (reference sequence). The length of the CDR3 is 16 residues.

V usage is TRBV2 and J usage is TRBJ2-1; 12 bases are a match to TRBD2. Germline V gene lookup returns CDR1 SNHLY and CDR2 FYNNEI. This CDR3 is 15 amino acids long. Trimming cost V 1 base and J 6 bases; bases outside gene matches: 1. The CDR3 reads CASSEELAGGNEQFF. CDR3 sequence (DNA): TGTGCCAGCAGTGAAGAACTAGCGGGAGGCAATGAGCAGTTCTTC.

The chain recombines TRBV5-1 with TRBJ2-7; 8 bases are a match to TRBD1. This CDR3 spans 14 amino acids. Looked up from germline, CDR1 is SGHRS and CDR2 is YFSETQ. With V trimmed by 3 bases and J by 5 bases, 7 bases remained unmatched. CDR3 DNA sequence: TGCGCCAGCAGCTCCGGACAGGGTCCCAACGAGCAGTACTTC. Protein sequence: CASSSGQGPNEQYF.

This chain joins TRBV27 and TRBJ2-7; 16 bases fit TRBD2. V shed 5 bases and J 2 bases; nucleotides not matched to a gene: 9. The CDR3 is made up of 18 amino acids. Germline CDR1 and CDR2: MNHEY and SMNVEV (reference sequence). The CDR3 here is CASSHSGLAGGDTYEQYF. CDR3 DNA: TGTGCCAGCAGTCACTCGGGACTAGCGGGAGGGGACACCTACGAGCAGTACTTC.

This clone is a singleton in its sample. The chain employs TRBV6-5 and TRBJ1-2, with D maybe TRBD1 (6 bases). The germline gives CDR1 MNHEY, CDR2 SVGAGI. Trimming cost V 5 bases and J 4 bases, with 14 bases left between them. This CDR3 contains 14 residues. The CDR3 bases are TGTGCCAGCAGTGGCCGGGGGGCGGTCTATGGCTACACCTTC. This codes for CASSGRGAVYGYTF.

The chain recombines TRBV2 with TRBJ1-2; weak D call: TRBD1 (5 bases). The V end lost 3 bases, the J end lost 3 bases, and 5 bases lay between the germline ends. Germline V lookup: CDR1 SNHLY, CDR2 FYNNEI. The CDR3 contains 12 residues. CDR3 residues: CASSDRDYGYTF. The DNA of the CDR3 is TGTGCCAGCAGTGACAGGGACTATGGCTACACCTTC.

This chain joins TRBV5-1 and TRBJ2-1; D is uncertain. Germline CDR1 is SGHRS and CDR2 is YFSETQ. CDR3 size: 15 residues. With 0 bases removed from V and 1 base from J, the gap between germline ends came to 8 bases. The CDR3 loop reads CASSLAPSSYNEQFF. The CDR3 DNA reads as TGCGCCAGCAGCTTGGCCCCTAGTTCCTACAATGAGCAGTTCTTC.

The genes are TRBV30 and TRBJ1-1, with 7 bases fitting TRBD1. Germline V gives CDR1 GTSNPN, CDR2 SVGIG (reference sequence). The CDR3 contains 12 residues. V trimming: 7 bases; J trimming: 9 bases; junction bases outside the gene matches: 11. CDR3 nucleotides: TGTGCCTTTGACAGGGATATGTCGCAAGCTTTCTTT. It encodes CAFDRDMSQAFF.

The V and J genes are TRBV7-6 and TRBJ1-1; no reliable D call. The CDR3 is 13 residues long. Trimming removed 0 bases at V and 1 base at J, with 3 bases between. Germline lookup yields CDR1 SGHVS and CDR2 FNYEAQ. The CDR3 region is CASSLAPNTEAFF. The CDR3 coding sequence is TGTGCCAGCAGCTTAGCCCCGAACACTGAAGCTTTCTTT.

The chain joins TRBV9 to TRBJ2-3, with a tentative D call TRBD1 (6 bases). The V end was cut by 3 bases, the J end by 3 bases, with 17 bases between. Germline V gives CDR1 SGDLS, CDR2 YYNGEE. The CDR3 is 16 amino acids. The CDR3 bases are TGTGCCAGCAGCGACAGACAGGACTGGGAAACAGATACGCAGTATTTT. Its protein product is CASSDRQDWETDTQYF. Full variable domain (outside the CDR3, taken from reference TRBV9 and TRBJ2-3): DSGVTQTPKHLITATGQRVTLRCSPRSGDLSVYWYQQSLDQGLQFLIQYYNGEERAKGNILERFSAQQFPDLHSELNLSSLELGDSALYFCASSDRQDWETDTQYFGPGTRLTVL.

V gene TRBV19 combines with J gene TRBJ2-7, with TRBD2 matching 13 bases. Germline assignment: CDR1 LNHDA and CDR2 SQIVND (reference sequence). V lost 1 base and J lost 6; bases outside the gene matches: 6. The CDR3 is made up of 16 amino acids. Written as DNA, the CDR3 is TGTGCCAGTAGTATAGGACTAGCGGGGGGAGAAGGCGAGCAGTACTTC. As protein: CASSIGLAGGEGEQYF. The whole variable domain, remainder taken from reference TRBV19 and TRBJ2-7, is DGGITQSPKYLFRKEGQNVTLSCEQNLNHDAMYWYRQDPGQGLRLIYYSQIVNDFQKGDIAEGYSVSREKKESFPLTVTSAQKNPTAFYLCASSIGLAGGEGEQYFGPGTRLTVT.

The chain is built from TRBV5-6 and TRBJ2-7, with a possible D match to TRBD1 (5 bases). CDR3 length: 10 residues. CDR1 SGHDT and CDR2 YYEEEE come from the germline V gene. Trimming cost V 4 bases and J 6 bases, with 5 bases left between them. The CDR3 DNA is TGTGCCAGCAGCCAGGGCGAGCAGTACTTC. As protein: CASSQGEQYF.

The chain links TRBV7-3 to TRBJ2-3; D uncertain. Trimming took off 5 bases at V and 4 bases at J, with 19 bases between the two ends. From germline, CDR1 is SGHTA and CDR2 FQGTGA. This CDR3 is built from 16 residues. The CDR3 loop reads CASSPHSVPPPDTQYF. Written as DNA, the CDR3 is TGTGCCAGCAGCCCCCACTCTGTTCCGCCCCCAGATACGCAGTATTTT.

The rearrangement links TRBV9 to TRBJ2-1; TRBD2 aligns across 9 bases. This CDR3 is 15 amino acids long. The ends lost 4 bases at V and 7 bases at J; junction bases unmatched: 9. Germline V CDR1 and CDR2: SGDLS, YYNGEE. CDR3 in DNA: TGTGCCAGCAGCATACTAGCGGGCGGGACGAATGAGCAGTTCTTC. Translation: CASSILAGGTNEQFF.

The chain links TRBV6-5 to TRBJ2-3; D gene ambiguous. Germline V gene sequence: CDR1 MNHEY, CDR2 SVGAGI. Deletions cut 10 bases from V and 2 bases from J, with 19 bases between. CDR3 size: 15 residues. The CDR3 is CATALTPGSTDTQYF. CDR3 nucleotide sequence: TGTGCCACCGCTCTCACACCCGGTTCCACAGATACGCAGTATTTT.

The V and J genes are TRBV5-1 and TRBJ2-3, with 7 bases fitting TRBD1. The V gene end was trimmed by 0 bases and the J gene end by 3 bases; junction bases not matched to a gene: 7. Germline loops: CDR1 SGHRS, CDR2 YFSETQ. The CDR3 loop spans 16 amino acids. CDR3 loop: CASSLDTGAGTDTQYF. Here the CDR3 DNA reads TGCGCCAGCAGCTTGGATACAGGGGCTGGTACAGATACGCAGTATTTT. The variable domain in full, completed from reference TRBV5-1 and TRBJ2-3, reads KAGVTQTPRYLIKTRGQQVTLSCSPISGHRSVSWYQQTPGQGLQFLFEYFSETQRNKGNFPGRFSGRQFSNSRSEMNVSTLELGDSALYLCASSLDTGAGTDTQYFGPGTRLTVL.

This chain joins TRBV7-9 and TRBJ2-7; TRBD1 matches at 8 bases. The CDR3 sequence is 13 residues long. The trim removed 4 bases at V and 7 bases at J, leaving 6 bases unmatched. Germline V gene lookup returns CDR1 SEHNR and CDR2 FQNEAQ (reference sequence). The CDR3 here is CASSSDRAREQYF. CDR3 DNA sequence: TGTGCCAGCAGCTCGGACAGGGCCAGGGAGCAGTACTTC.

The chain uses TRBV28 and TRBJ2-3, with 10 bases aligning to TRBD2. CDR3 size: 18 residues. Germline V gives CDR1 MDHEN, CDR2 SYDVKM. Trimming removed 5 bases from V and 0 bases from J; junction bases left unmatched: 11. This CDR3 is CASSLYWTSGGSTDTQYF. The CDR3 DNA reads TGTGCCAGCAGTCTCTATTGGACTAGCGGAGGTAGCACAGATACGCAGTATTTT.

This chain connects TRBV21-1 to TRBJ2-6. TRBV21-1 is a known pseudogene. The CDR3 spans 15 residues. The CDR3 here is CASSRCSSGANVLTF. The DNA of the CDR3 is TGTGCCAGCAGCAGATGTTCCTCTGGGGCCAACGTCCTGACTTTC.

This clone was recorded only once. The CDR3 loop reads CASRPGAAPDTDTQYF. CDR3 nucleotides: TGTGCCAGCAGACCCGGAGCCGCACCGGACACCGATACGCAGTATTTT. The chain joins TRBV2 to TRBJ2-3, with a possible D match to TRBD1 (5 bases). Per the germline V gene, CDR1 is SNHLY and CDR2 is FYNNEI. V was shortened by 6 bases and J by 6 bases, with 22 bases between the two germline ends. The CDR3 runs to 16 residues.

J is TRBJ2-7 and V is TRBV7-8; 11 positions match TRBD2. After removal of 8 bases from V and 9 bases from J, the junction contained 12 bases not matched to a gene. Germline V CDR1 and CDR2: SGHVS, FQNEAQ. CDR3 length: 14 amino acids. In DNA form, the CDR3 reads TGTGCCAGCCAAACCGGGACTAGCGGTTTTATGCAGTACTTC. It yields the protein CASQTGTSGFMQYF.